These T cell receptor beta chains were read from a single sample in a study of blood T cell repertoires in COVID-19. Data came from immunoSEQ multiplex PCR; TCRdb stores just in-frame clones and leaves some out. The sample contains around 220,000 clones, roughly nine tenths of which appear only once. Sequencing input: peripheral blood. The receptor source for this set is a woman between 50 and 59 years old with acute or convalescent COVID-19. CDR3s include the opening cysteine and the closing phenylalanine or tryptophan. A D gene is named only where the DNA matches it firmly. Clone sizes are given selectively: once, few, many, or a class where the clone is expanded.

CDR3	DNA	V	J	size	D
CASSLQKLRQRSYEQYF	TGTGCCAGCAGCCTTCAGAAACTTAGACAGCGCTCCTACGAGCAGTACTTC	TRBV21-1	TRBJ2-7	.	.
CASSRAFSTDTQYF	TGTGCCAGTAGTAGGGCATTTAGCACAGATACGCAGTATTTT	TRBV19	TRBJ2-3	.	.
CASSKQGTEAFF	TGTGCCAGCAGTAAACAGGGGACTGAAGCTTTCTTT	TRBV6-2/TRBV6-3	TRBJ1-1	.	TRBD1
CASSGTSLTDTQYF	TGTGCCAGCAGCGGGACTAGCCTCACAGATACGCAGTATTTT	TRBV3-1/TRBV3-2	TRBJ2-3	.	TRBD2
CASSPTGGLNQPQHF	TGTGCCAGCAGCCCAACGGGCGGGCTCAATCAGCCCCAGCATTTT	TRBV6-5	TRBJ1-5	once	.
CASTPPEGAAAGNTIYF	TGTGCCAGCACCCCTCCGGAGGGGGCCGCAGCTGGAAACACCATATATTTT	TRBV19	TRBJ1-3	.	TRBD1
CASSYGGSNQPQHF	TGTGCCAGCAGTTACGGCGGATCCAATCAGCCCCAGCATTTT	TRBV6-5	TRBJ1-5	.	.
CASGKDSGTSGGYRTDTQYF	TGTGCTAGTGGCAAAGATTCCGGGACTAGCGGGGGATACCGCACAGATACGCAGTATTTT	TRBV12-5	TRBJ2-3	.	TRBD2
CASSMTGQNIQYF	TGTGCCAGTAGTATGACAGGGCAAAACATTCAGTACTTC	TRBV19	TRBJ2-4	.	TRBD1
CASSLGVALHNEQFF	TGTGCCAGCAGCTTAGGGGTAGCCCTCCACAATGAGCAGTTCTTC	TRBV11-3	TRBJ2-1	.	.
CASSKETSGSEGEQFF	TGTGCCAGCAGCAAAGAGACTAGCGGGTCCGAGGGTGAGCAGTTCTTC	TRBV21-1	TRBJ2-1	.	.
CASSTTRTGIEKLFF	TGTGCCAGCAGTACCACCCGGACAGGGATTGAAAAACTGTTTTTT	TRBV2	TRBJ1-4	.	TRBD1
CASSLAGSPGTQYF	TGTGCCAGCAGCTTGGCCGGGAGTCCCGGGACCCAGTACTTC	TRBV5-6	TRBJ2-5	.	.
CASSVLAGGMETQYF	TGCGCCAGCAGCGTACTAGCGGGAGGGATGGAGACCCAGTACTTC	TRBV5-1	TRBJ2-5	.	TRBD2
CASSNTRPGTSGNNEQFF	TGTGCCAGCAGCAATACCCGCCCGGGGACTAGCGGGAACAATGAGCAGTTCTTC	TRBV21-1	TRBJ2-1	.	.
CASRTGFISNQPQHF	TGTGCCAGTAGGACAGGGTTTATTAGCAATCAGCCCCAGCATTTT	TRBV19	TRBJ1-5	once	TRBD1
CASSSRSGANVLTF	TGTGCCAGCAGCTCCCGCTCTGGGGCCAACGTCCTGACTTTC	TRBV7-3	TRBJ2-6	.	.
CASSVGGSEQFF	TGTGCCAGCAGCGTAGGAGGAAGTGAGCAGTTCTTC	TRBV9	TRBJ2-1	.	.
CASSGFSREPQHF	TGTGCCAGCAGTGGGTTTTCACGGGAGCCCCAGCATTTT	TRBV2	TRBJ1-5	.	.
CASSRGDGTDTQYF	TGTGCCAGCAGCCGGGGGGATGGCACAGATACGCAGTATTTT	TRBV6-2/TRBV6-3	TRBJ2-3	few	TRBD2
CASSFGGNEQYF	TGCGCCAGCTCATTCGGAGGGAACGAGCAGTACTTC	TRBV10-2	TRBJ2-7	.	.
CSALRGETQYF	TGCAGTGCCCTTAGGGGAGAGACCCAGTACTTC	TRBV20-1	TRBJ2-5	.	.
CASSVGPGLGEKLFF	TGTGCCAGTAGTGTGGGCCCGGGGTTAGGAGAAAAACTGTTTTTT	TRBV19	TRBJ1-4	.	.
CAWTSGGSQSRNTEAFF	TGTGCCTGGACCTCCGGGGGAAGTCAATCCCGGAACACTGAAGCTTTCTTT	TRBV30	TRBJ1-1	.	.
CASSVGGLTEAFF	TGTGCCAGCAGCGTGGGGGGGCTTACTGAAGCTTTCTTT	TRBV9	TRBJ1-1	.	.
CASSWTSGGNNEQFF	TGTGCCAGCAGCTGGACTAGCGGGGGGAACAATGAGCAGTTCTTC	TRBV7-3	TRBJ2-1	many	TRBD2
CASSIGYRQETQYF	TGTGCCAGCAGCATAGGGTATCGGCAAGAGACCCAGTACTTC	TRBV7-2	TRBJ2-5	.	.
CASSSVDRVNTEAFF	TGTGCCAGCAGCTCCGTCGACAGGGTGAACACTGAAGCTTTCTTT	TRBV4-2	TRBJ1-1	.	TRBD1
CASSPRDTLQETQYF	TGTGCCAGCAGCCCCAGGGACACCCTCCAAGAGACCCAGTACTTC	TRBV11-3	TRBJ2-5	.	.
CASSESRTVSSGNTIYF	TGCGCCAGCAGTGAGTCCCGGACAGTAAGCTCTGGAAACACCATATATTTT	TRBV10-1	TRBJ1-3	.	.
CATSRVSGALNEKLFF	TGTGCCACCAGCAGAGTTAGCGGGGCCCTTAATGAAAAACTGTTTTTT	TRBV15	TRBJ1-4	.	.
CASSSGQGLSYNEQFF	TGCGCCAGCAGCTCGGGACAGGGCCTCTCCTACAATGAGCAGTTCTTC	TRBV5-1	TRBJ2-1	.	TRBD1
CSASWNRPTDNEQFF	TGCAGTGCTAGTTGGAACAGGCCGACCGACAATGAGCAGTTCTTC	TRBV20-1	TRBJ2-1	.	.
CASSSRTGTTEAFF	TGTGCCAGCAGTTCCCGGACAGGGACGACTGAAGCTTTCTTT	TRBV6-2/TRBV6-3	TRBJ1-1	.	TRBD1
CASSVEGARENIQYF	TGTGCCAGCAGCGTAGAGGGGGCCCGCGAAAACATTCAGTACTTC	TRBV9	TRBJ2-4	.	TRBD1
CASSPRTSLTKNIQYF	TGTGCCAGCAGCCCGAGGACTAGCCTAACCAAAAACATTCAGTACTTC	TRBV5-6	TRBJ2-4	few	TRBD2
CASSLDKAKNIQYF	TGTGCCAGCAGTTTAGACAAGGCCAAAAACATTCAGTACTTC	TRBV6-5	TRBJ2-4	.	.
CASSLTGLAGGRFGGELFF	TGCGCCAGCAGCCTAACGGGACTAGCGGGAGGGCGTTTCGGCGGGGAGCTGTTTTTT	TRBV5-1	TRBJ2-2	.	TRBD2
CASSDRTAYTGELFF	TGTGCCAGCAGCGACAGGACAGCCTACACCGGGGAGCTGTTTTTT	TRBV2	TRBJ2-2	.	.
CASSLWAGDFYEQYF	TGTGCCAGCAGCTTGTGGGCAGGGGATTTTTACGAGCAGTACTTC	TRBV5-4	TRBJ2-7	.	.
CASSLDGTDEQYF	TGCGCCAGCAGCTTAGACGGAACAGACGAGCAGTACTTC	TRBV4-3	TRBJ2-7	.	.
CASRQIGTSGYTF	TGTGCCAGCAGACAAATAGGGACTTCGGGCTACACCTTC	TRBV27	TRBJ1-2	.	.
CASSRGQEYEQYF	TGTGCCAGCAGTCGCGGACAGGAATACGAGCAGTACTTC	TRBV12-3/TRBV12-4	TRBJ2-7	.	TRBD1
CASSPREGTGANVLTF	TGCGCCAGCAGCCCCCGGGAGGGGACTGGGGCCAACGTCCTGACTTTC	TRBV5-1	TRBJ2-6	.	TRBD2
CASSFGEAYGYTF	TGCGCCAGCAGCTTCGGTGAGGCCTATGGCTACACCTTC	TRBV5-1	TRBJ1-2	.	.
CASSQGRTTEAFF	TGCGCCAGCAGCCAAGGTAGGACAACTGAAGCTTTCTTT	TRBV4-3	TRBJ1-1	.	.
CASRGGQGIYGYTF	TGTGCCAGCAGGGGTGGACAGGGGATCTATGGCTACACCTTC	TRBV6-5	TRBJ1-2	.	TRBD1
CASSLQGTEAFF	TGTGCCAGCAGCTTACAGGGCACTGAAGCTTTCTTT	TRBV11-2	TRBJ1-1	once	.
CASSEGTANTEAFF	TGTGCCAGCAGTGAAGGGACAGCGAACACTGAAGCTTTCTTT	TRBV6-1	TRBJ1-1	.	.
CASRPGWLVSETQYF	TGTGCCAGCAGGCCCGGATGGCTAGTCAGCGAGACCCAGTACTTC	TRBV6-5	TRBJ2-5	.	.
CASSQGQGGQETQYF	TGTGCCAGCAGCCAAGGACAGGGAGGACAAGAGACCCAGTACTTC	TRBV3-1/TRBV3-2	TRBJ2-5	.	.
CASSSTGYEKLFF	TGTGCCAGCAGCTCGACAGGGTATGAAAAACTGTTTTTT	TRBV9	TRBJ1-4	.	TRBD1